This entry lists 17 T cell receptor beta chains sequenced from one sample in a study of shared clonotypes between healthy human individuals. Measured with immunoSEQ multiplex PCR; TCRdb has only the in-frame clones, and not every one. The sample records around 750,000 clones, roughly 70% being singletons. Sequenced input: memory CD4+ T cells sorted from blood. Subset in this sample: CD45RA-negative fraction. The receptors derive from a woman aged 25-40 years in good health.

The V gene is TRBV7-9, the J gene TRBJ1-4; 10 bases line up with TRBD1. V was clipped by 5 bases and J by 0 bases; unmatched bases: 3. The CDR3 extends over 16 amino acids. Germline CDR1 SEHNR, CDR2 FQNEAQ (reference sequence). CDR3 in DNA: TGTGCCAGCAGCCCGGACAGGGGGGCAACTAATGAAAAACTGTTTTTT. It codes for CASSPDRGATNEKLFF.

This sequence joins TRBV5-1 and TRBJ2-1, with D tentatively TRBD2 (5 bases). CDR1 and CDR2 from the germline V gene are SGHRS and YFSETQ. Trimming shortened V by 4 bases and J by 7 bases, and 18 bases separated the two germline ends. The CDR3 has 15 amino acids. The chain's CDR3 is CASSLEASHGNEQFF. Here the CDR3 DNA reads TGCGCCAGCAGCCTGGAGGCCTCACACGGGAATGAGCAGTTCTTC.

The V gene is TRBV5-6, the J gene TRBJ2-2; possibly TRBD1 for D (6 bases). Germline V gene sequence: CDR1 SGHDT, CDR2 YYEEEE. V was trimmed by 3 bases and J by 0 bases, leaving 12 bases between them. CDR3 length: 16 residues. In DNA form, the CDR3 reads TGTGCCAGCAGCTCTGCCAGGGGAACGAACACCGGGGAGCTGTTTTTT. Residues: CASSSARGTNTGELFF.

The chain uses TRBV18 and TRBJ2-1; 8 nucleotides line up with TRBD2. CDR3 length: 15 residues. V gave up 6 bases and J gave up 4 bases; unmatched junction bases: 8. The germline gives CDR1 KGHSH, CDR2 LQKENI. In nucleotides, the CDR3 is TGTGCCAGCTCCTCCGGGGGGGCCGGATACAATGAGCAGTTCTTC. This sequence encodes CASSSGGAGYNEQFF. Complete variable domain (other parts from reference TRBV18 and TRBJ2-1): NAGVMQNPRHLVRRRGQEARLRCSPMKGHSHVYWYRQLPEEGLKFMVYLQKENIIDESGMPKERFSAEFPKEGPSILRIQQVVRGDSAAYFCASSSGGAGYNEQFFGPGTRLTVL.

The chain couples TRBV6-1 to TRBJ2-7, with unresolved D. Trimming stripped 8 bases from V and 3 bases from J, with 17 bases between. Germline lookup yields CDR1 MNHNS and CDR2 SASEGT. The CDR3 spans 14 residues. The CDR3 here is CASLWSGSGYEQYF. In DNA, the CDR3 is TGTGCCAGCCTTTGGTCAGGAAGTGGCTACGAGCAGTACTTC.

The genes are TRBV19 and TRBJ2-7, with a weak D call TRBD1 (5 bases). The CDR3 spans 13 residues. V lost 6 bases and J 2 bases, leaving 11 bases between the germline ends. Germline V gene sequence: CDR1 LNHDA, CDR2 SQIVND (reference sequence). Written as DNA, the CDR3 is TGTGCCAGTAGCACTACAGGTCCCTACGAGCAGTACTTC. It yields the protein CASSTTGPYEQYF.

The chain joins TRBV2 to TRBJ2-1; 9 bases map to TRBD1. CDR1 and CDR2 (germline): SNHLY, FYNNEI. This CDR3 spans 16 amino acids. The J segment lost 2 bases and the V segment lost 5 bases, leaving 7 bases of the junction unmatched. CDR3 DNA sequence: TGTGCCAGCAGTTACCGACAGGGGGGCCCCTACAATGAGCAGTTCTTC. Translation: CASSYRQGGPYNEQFF.

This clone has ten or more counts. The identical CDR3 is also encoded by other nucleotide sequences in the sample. In DNA form, the CDR3 reads TGCGCCAGCAGCTTGGGGGGTGCAACTAATGAAAAACTGTTTTTT. Its translation is CASSLGGATNEKLFF. The rearrangement uses TRBV5-1 and TRBJ1-4, with no clear D. Germline V gene sequence: CDR1 SGHRS, CDR2 YFSETQ. The CDR3 contains 15 residues. V was cut by 0 bases and J by 0 bases, with 6 bases left in between.

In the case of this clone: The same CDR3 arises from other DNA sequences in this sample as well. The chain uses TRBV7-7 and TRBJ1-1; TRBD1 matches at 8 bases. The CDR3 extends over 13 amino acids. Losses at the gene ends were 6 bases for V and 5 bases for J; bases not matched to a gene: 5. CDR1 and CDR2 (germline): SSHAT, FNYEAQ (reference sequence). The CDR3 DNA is TGTGCCAGCAGTACTAACAGGGGGACTGAAGCTTTCTTT. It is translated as CASSTNRGTEAFF.

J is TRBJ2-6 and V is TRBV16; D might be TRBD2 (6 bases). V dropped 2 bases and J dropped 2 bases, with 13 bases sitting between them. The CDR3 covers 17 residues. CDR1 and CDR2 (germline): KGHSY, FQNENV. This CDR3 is CASSQGLTIAGANVLTF. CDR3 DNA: TGTGCCAGCAGCCAAGGACTAACAATAGCTGGGGCCAACGTCCTGACTTTC.

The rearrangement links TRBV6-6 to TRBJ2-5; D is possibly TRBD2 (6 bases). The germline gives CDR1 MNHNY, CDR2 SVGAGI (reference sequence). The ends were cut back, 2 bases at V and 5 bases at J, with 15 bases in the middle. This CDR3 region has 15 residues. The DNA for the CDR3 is TGTGCCAGCAGTTACCTCGCCGGGAGTAGGGAGACCCAGTACTTC. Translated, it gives CASSYLAGSRETQYF.

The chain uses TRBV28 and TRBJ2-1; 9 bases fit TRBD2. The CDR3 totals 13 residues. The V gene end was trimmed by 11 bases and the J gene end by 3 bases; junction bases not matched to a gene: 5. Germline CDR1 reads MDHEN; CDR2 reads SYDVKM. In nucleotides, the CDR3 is TGTGCCGCGGGAGGGCGACTCTACAATGAGCAGTTCTTC. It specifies CAAGGRLYNEQFF.

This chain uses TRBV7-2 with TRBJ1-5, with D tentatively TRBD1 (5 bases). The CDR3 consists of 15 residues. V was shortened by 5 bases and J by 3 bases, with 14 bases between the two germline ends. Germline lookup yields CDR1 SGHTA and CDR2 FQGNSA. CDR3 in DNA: TGTGCCAGCAGCCGGGGCCGGGGGGACAATCAGCCCCAGCATTTT. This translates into CASSRGRGDNQPQHF.

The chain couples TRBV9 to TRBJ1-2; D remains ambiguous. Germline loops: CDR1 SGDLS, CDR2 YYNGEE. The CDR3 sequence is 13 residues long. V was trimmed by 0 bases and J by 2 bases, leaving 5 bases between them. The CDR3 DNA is TGTGCCAGCAGCGTAGGTCCAAACTATGGCTACACCTTC. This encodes CASSVGPNYGYTF.

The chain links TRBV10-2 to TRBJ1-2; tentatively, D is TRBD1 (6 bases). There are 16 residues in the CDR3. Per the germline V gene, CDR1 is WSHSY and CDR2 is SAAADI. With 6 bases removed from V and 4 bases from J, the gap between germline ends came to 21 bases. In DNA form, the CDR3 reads TGCGCCAGCAGCCGAGGGGGTACCCCCCAGGTCTATGGCTACACCTTC. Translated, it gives CASSRGGTPQVYGYTF.

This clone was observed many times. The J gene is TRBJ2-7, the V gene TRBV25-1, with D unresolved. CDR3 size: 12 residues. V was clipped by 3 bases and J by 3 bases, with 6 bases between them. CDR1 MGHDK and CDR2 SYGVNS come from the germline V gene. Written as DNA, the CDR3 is TGTGCCAGCAGTGAGGACCTCTACGAGCAGTACTTC. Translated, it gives CASSEDLYEQYF.

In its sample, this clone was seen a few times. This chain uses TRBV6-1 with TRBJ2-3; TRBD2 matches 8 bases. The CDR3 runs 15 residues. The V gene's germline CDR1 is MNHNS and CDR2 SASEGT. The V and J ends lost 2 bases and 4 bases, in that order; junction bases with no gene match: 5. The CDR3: CASSERPGGPDTQYF. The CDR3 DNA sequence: TGTGCCAGCAGTGAACGGCCGGGAGGGCCAGATACGCAGTATTTT.